This T cell receptor beta chain was identified during a study of regulatory T cells in long-lasting Graves disease. The authors built TCR beta libraries using iRepertoire HTBI primers and Arm-PCR of CDR3 regions. TCRdb ran MiXCR on the multiplex PCR reads and lists one entry per CDR3 protein. The table lists over 450,000 distinct CDR3 sequences, around 12% of them singletons. Time point noted: newly diagnosed GD, antithyroid drugs for less than 3 months. PBMC RNA was the source of the TCR library. V dropped 5 bases and J dropped 2; count of bases not matched to a gene: 20. The CDR3 sequence is 20 residues long. From germline, CDR1 is SEHNR and CDR2 FQNEAQ (reference sequence). The sample was also reused in another study, on T cells in Graves' hyperthyroidism and ophthalmopathy. That work adds: Hyperthyroidism, newly diagnosed and lasting under 2 months, affected patients aged 18 to 65.

Sequences were derived from peripheral blood mononuclear cells (PBMCs), sampled at new diagnosis, from a patient treated with antithyroid drugs. The receptor was derived from a woman aged 25-40 years with Graves disease. This sequence joins TRBV7-9 and TRBJ2-4; TRBD1 aligns across 8 bases. CDR3 sequence: CASSAPKGVRGLATKNIQYF. In DNA, the CDR3 is TGTGCCAGCAGCGCCCCGAAGGGTGTCAGGGGGCTTGCGACCAAAAACATTCAGTACTTC.